This T cell receptor (beta chain) derives from a study of monozygotic twins with inflammatory bowel disease. General study points: IBD patients had lower TCRbeta diversity (inverse Simpson) than healthy co-twins. Support was absent for any single strong signal or clonotype linked to IBD.

Note on this clonotype: Antigen specificity is unknown.

Each donor gave roughly 2.5 ml of peripheral blood. TCRdb reprocessed the 5' RACE reads, keeping one entry per CDR3 protein, no DNA. The sample totals 80,000 or so distinct CDR3 sequences; its top ten clones hold roughly 7%. This CDR3 is 13 amino acids long. Germline values: CDR1 WSHSY, CDR2 SAAADI. V and J are TRBV10-2 and TRBJ1-2. The source material was blood. This clonotype was sampled from a human donor with ulcerative colitis or Crohn's disease, or a healthy co-twin of an affected twin (not recorded which). The CDR3 spells CASSGTFSYGYTF.